This TCR beta chain came from a study of cytomegalovirus exposure and HLA in healthy donors. PCR used 60 Vbeta primers and 13 Jbeta primers. Using immunoSEQ multiplex PCR, the repertoire was profiled, and TCRdb retains in-frame clones only, with some absent. This repertoire includes tens of thousands of clones. Note on this clone: Its antigen is not known.

The CDR3 runs to 18 residues. CDR1 and CDR2 from the germline V gene are SQVTM and ANQGSEA. Points from the study as a whole: Most likely, a cluster of highly shared sequence variants arose as a sequencing artifact. Near-uniform donor sequencing depth was presumed by presence/absence analyses.

This TCR derives from a female donor in good health and CMV-seropositive. Source material: PBMCs. The V and J genes are TRBV29-1 and TRBJ2-5; 10 bases agree with TRBD2. Matching the DNA end better, TRBJ2-7 makes the J call doubtful. The DNA of the CDR3 is TGCAGCGTTGACGAGGCTAGCGGGAGTTTGGAAGGAAACTACGAGCAGTACTTC. Encoded protein: CSVDEASGSLEGNYEQYF.